This TCR beta chain was profiled in a study of human T cells and chemical hapten exposure (dated by TCRdb to the early 2020s). Concerning the study at large: For sensitization, 2% DPC in acetone was applied to an approximately 2 cm by approximately 2 cm area of upper inner arm skin. Most of the patients in the cohort were female, and the cohort covered alopecia areata with under or over 50% scalp involvement, alopecia totalis and alopecia universalis. Blood samples were taken from patients before sensitization (week 0) and then at 2, 6 and about 24 weeks after DPC sensitization. The libraries were sequenced as a pool, and the TCR yield per sample differed mostly because of small variations in library volumes within the pool. Around 29 alopecia patients provided blood for TCR sequencing at one to four time points (pre-sensitization, 2, 6 and 24 weeks). Patch testing on the upper back used Finn chambers containing 0.01% DPC, with scoring done after 6 days according to International Contact Dermatitis Research Group standards. This study followed changes in the peripheral blood TCR repertoire in vivo during primary and secondary sensitization of alopecia patients to the hapten diphenylcyclopropenone (DPC). Throughout the study period of roughly five months, patients also received therapeutic DPC doses to the scalp every week. Here is what the overall study found, with its caveats: Alopecia, a presumed autoimmune disease, was present in all patients, so the immune response of the patients might differ from that of healthy individuals. Repeated subsampling changed both the strength of the expansion versus patch-test correlation and the threshold at which the correlation became significant. The number of TCRs above 1 in 1000 frequency did not change with DPC sensitization; there was no evidence of global repertoire structure alterations. Patch test score correlated positively with the number of PT1 expanded TCRs, reaching significance at thresholds 8, 16 and 32 but not at 4. Significantly more large CDR3 similarity clusters were formed by expanded TCRs than by pre-sensitization or healthy control sets, consistent with antigen-driven responses.

In light of the paper, this sample's time point label describes: pre-sensitization, week 0. The treatment or condition label corresponds to: therapeutic diphenylcyclopropenone sensitization with weekly scalp DPC. At each patch-test visit, blood was drawn before the patch test was applied. Patients were considered eligible if aged 18 to 70, diagnosed with alopecia and deemed suitable for DPC therapy, and patients were excluded if pregnant. Total RNA was extracted from unfractionated whole blood that had been collected in Tempus Blood RNA tubes. The sample holds a few counts of this clonotype. There is no known antigen for this receptor. Within one base of it there is no much larger clone, and no base qualities were kept. V is reduced by 0 bases and J by 1 base, leaving a spacing of 8 bases between them. CDR1 and CDR2 were assigned from the germline V gene as SGHRS and YFSETQ. The CDR3 runs 14 residues from the cysteine to the phenylalanine. The sequence is cut down to CDR3 DNA, 42 bases in frame from base 1.

Receptor libraries were prepared by RACE. The sequencer listed for this sample is NextSeq 500. Library preparation attached unique molecular identifiers to individual cDNA molecules for quantitative, reproducible TCR counting. From each blood RNA sample, both TCR alpha and TCR beta chains were sequenced. The authors processed their data as follows. A median of roughly 98,000 TCRs per sample was observed, with a range of about 20,000 to 700,000. V, J and CDR3 annotation of the TCR reads was carried out using the Decombinator software suite. To make PS versus PT1 abundance plots, every sample was subsampled to the same number of TCRs (28,000). TCRs were defined as expanded if absent before sensitization and observed at least eight times at the 2-week time point. TCRdb reran the public reads through fastp at Q25 and MiXCR, keeping productive beta chains. Every CDR3 protein is listed once, alongside the most common genes and DNA of its rows. TCRdb, not the authors, supplied the V and J calls. The sample table lists approximately 100,000 distinct CDR3 sequences, about 12% of them with a count of one. The top ten clones comprise about 1.6% of the sample.

The sample consisted of whole blood, taken in connection with sensitization to the hapten diphenylcyclopropenone (DPC). The chain is made from TRBV5-1 and TRBJ2-7, with an unclear D gene assignment. The source of this sequence is a woman aged 45-65 years with alopecia areata. Some clones in this sample may be carry-over from other donors' samples. The bases are TGCGCCAGCAGCTTGGCCGGGCAGTCCTACGAGCAGTACTTC. Its product reads: CASSLAGQSYEQYF.